This T cell receptor beta chain was identified in a study of response to subunit inactivated influenza vaccine. This clonotype showed up many times. TCRdb reprocessed the RT-PCR reads via MiXCR and lists one record per CDR3 protein. The sample carries 750,000 to 850,000 distinct CDR3 sequences, about 18% recorded once. Trimming removed 2 bases from V and 6 bases from J, with 10 bases in between. CDR3 length: 14 amino acids. The clonotype originates from a middle-aged man who received an inactivated influenza vaccine. The chain uses TRBV12-3 or TRBV12-4 and TRBJ2-2; D uncertain. The sample was PBMCs from blood, taken 5 days after vaccination. The CDR3 here is CASSLRSASGELFF. DNA for the CDR3: TGTGCCAGCAGTTTAAGATCAGCATCCGGGGAGCTGTTTTTT.